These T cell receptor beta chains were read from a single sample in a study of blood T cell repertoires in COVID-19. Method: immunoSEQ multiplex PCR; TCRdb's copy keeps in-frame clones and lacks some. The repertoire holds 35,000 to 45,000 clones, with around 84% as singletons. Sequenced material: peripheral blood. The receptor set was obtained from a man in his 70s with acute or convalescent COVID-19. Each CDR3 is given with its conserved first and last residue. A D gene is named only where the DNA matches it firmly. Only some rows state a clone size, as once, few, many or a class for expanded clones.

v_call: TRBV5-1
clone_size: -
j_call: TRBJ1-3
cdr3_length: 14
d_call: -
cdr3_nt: TGCGCCAGCAGCTTGGACGGGTTACCGGGCACCATATATTTT
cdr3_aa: CASSLDGLPGTIYF

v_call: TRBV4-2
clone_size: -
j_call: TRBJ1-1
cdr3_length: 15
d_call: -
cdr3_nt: TGTGCCAGCAGCCAAGACGTTGGACAGAACACTGAAGCTTTCTTT
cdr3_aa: CASSQDVGQNTEAFF

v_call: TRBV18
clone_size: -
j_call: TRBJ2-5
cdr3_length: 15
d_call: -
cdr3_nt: TGTGCCAGCTCACCAGCAAGCGCCAGTGGAGAGACCCAGTACTTC
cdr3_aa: CASSPASASGETQYF

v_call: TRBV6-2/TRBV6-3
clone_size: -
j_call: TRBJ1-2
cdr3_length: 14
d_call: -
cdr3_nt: TGTGCCAGCAGCCCCGCCCAGGGTTACTATGGCTACACCTTC
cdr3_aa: CASSPAQGYYGYTF

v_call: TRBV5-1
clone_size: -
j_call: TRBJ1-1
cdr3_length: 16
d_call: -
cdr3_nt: TGCGCCAGCAGCTTTCCGCAGGGGAGAGAAGGGACTGAAGCTTTCTTT
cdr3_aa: CASSFPQGREGTEAFF

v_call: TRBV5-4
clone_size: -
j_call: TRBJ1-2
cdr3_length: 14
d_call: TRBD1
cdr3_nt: TGTGCCAGCAGCTTAAAACAGGGGTGGGATGGCTACACCTTC
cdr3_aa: CASSLKQGWDGYTF

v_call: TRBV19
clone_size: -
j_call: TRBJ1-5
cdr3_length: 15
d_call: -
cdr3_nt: TGTGCCAGTAGTATAGGGGGGGGGAGCAATCAGCCCCAGCATTTT
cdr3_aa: CASSIGGGSNQPQHF

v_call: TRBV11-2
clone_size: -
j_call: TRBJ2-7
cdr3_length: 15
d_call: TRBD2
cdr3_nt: TGTGCCAGCACCAATCGCGGGACTAGCACCTACGAGCAGTACTTC
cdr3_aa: CASTNRGTSTYEQYF

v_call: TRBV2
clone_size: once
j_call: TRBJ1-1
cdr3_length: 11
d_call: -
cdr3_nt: TGTGCCAGCGTCCAGGCAGGGGCGGCTTTCTTT
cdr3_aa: CASVQAGAAFF

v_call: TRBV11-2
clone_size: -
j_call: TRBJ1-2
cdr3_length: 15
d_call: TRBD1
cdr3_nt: TGTGCCAGCAGCTTAGAATGGGACAGGGACTATGGCTACACCTTC
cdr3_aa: CASSLEWDRDYGYTF

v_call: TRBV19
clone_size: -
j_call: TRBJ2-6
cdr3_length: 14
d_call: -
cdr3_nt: TGTGCCAGTACCCGGAGCTCTGGGGCCAACGTCCTGACTTTC
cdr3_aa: CASTRSSGANVLTF

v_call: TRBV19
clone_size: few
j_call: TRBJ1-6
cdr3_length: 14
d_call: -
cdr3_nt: TGTGCCAGTAGTAATACAGTCTATAATTCACCCCTCCACTTT
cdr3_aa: CASSNTVYNSPLHF

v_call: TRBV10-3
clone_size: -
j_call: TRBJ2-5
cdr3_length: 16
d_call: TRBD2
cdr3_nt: TGTGCCATCAAGGCTAGCGGGGGTGGGAGTCAAGAGACCCAGTACTTC
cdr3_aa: CAIKASGGGSQETQYF

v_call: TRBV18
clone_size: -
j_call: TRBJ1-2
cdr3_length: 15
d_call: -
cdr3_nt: TGTGCCAGCTCACAAGGGACGGGTGGGGGCTACGTACGGACCTTC
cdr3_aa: CASSQGTGGGYVRTF

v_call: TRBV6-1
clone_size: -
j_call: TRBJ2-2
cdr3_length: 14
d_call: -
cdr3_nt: TGTGCCAGCACCCCCGGGGCGAACACCGGGGAGCTGTTTTTT
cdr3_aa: CASTPGANTGELFF

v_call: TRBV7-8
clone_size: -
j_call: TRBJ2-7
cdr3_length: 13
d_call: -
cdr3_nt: TGTGCCAGCAGCTTTGATACTCTCTACGAGCAGTACTTC
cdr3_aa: CASSFDTLYEQYF

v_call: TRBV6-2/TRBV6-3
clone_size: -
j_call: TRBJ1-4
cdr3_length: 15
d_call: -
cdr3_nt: TGTGCCAGCAGTTACTCCCCTCGGACTAATGAAAAACTGTTTTTT
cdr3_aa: CASSYSPRTNEKLFF

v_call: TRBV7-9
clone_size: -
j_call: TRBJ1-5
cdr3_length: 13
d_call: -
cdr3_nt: TGTGCCAGCAGCGTTACAGGGTTTCAGCCCCAGCATTTT
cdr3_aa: CASSVTGFQPQHF

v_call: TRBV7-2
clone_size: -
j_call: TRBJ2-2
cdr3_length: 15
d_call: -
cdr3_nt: TGTGCCAGCAGCTTAGCCAGGGTCTCCACCGGGGAGCTGTTTTTT
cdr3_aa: CASSLARVSTGELFF

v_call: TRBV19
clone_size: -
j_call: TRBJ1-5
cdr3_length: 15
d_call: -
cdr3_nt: TGTGCCAGCCAACAGGGAACAGGGTCGGCTCAGCCCCAGCATTTT
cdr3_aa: CASQQGTGSAQPQHF

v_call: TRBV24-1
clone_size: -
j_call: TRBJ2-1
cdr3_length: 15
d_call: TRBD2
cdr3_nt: TGTGCCACCAGTGAGGGCCGGGACTACTACAATGAGCAGTTCTTC
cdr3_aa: CATSEGRDYYNEQFF

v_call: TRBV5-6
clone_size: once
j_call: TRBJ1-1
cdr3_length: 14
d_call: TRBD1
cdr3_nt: TGTGCCAGCAGCGCGACCGGGACAGGGGCTGAAGCTTTCTTT
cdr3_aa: CASSATGTGAEAFF

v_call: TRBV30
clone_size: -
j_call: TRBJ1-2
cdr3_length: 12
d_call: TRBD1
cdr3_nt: TGTGCTTTGGTACAGGGGAGCTATGGCTACACCTTC
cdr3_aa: CALVQGSYGYTF

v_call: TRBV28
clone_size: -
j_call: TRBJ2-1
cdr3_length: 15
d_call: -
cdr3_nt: TGTGCCAGCAGGAAGACAGCAATCGGGTACAATGAGCAGTTCTTC
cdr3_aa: CASRKTAIGYNEQFF

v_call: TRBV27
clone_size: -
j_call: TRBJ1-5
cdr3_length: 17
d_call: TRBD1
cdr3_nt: TGTGCCAGCAAAGTCCGCTCCGGACAGGATAGCAATCAGCCCCAGCATTTT
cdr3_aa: CASKVRSGQDSNQPQHF

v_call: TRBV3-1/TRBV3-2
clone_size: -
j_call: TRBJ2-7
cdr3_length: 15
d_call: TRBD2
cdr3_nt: TGTGCCAGCAGCCAAGATACTAGCGGGAGCGGCGAGCAGTACTTC
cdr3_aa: CASSQDTSGSGEQYF

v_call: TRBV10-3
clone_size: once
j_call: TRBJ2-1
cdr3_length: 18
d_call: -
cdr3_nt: TGTGCCATCAGTGACCCCCTGGAGGGCCGCAGCTCCTACAATGAGCAGTTCTTC
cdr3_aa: CAISDPLEGRSSYNEQFF

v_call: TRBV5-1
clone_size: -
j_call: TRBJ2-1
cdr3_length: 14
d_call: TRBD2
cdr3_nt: TGCGCCAGCAGCATGACTAGCGGATTCAATGAGCAGTTCTTC
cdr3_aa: CASSMTSGFNEQFF

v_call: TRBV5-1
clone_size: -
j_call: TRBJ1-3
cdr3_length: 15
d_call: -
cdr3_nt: TGCGCCAGCAGCTTATCTTCCTCCTCTGGAAACACCATATATTTT
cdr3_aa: CASSLSSSSGNTIYF